This T cell receptor (beta chain) was obtained from a study of shared clonotypes between healthy human individuals. Study findings and constraints: Clonotypes shared by all four donors outscored non-shared clonotypes in generation probability.

As to this clone: Its target is unknown.

Once extracted for a subset, genomic DNA was divided evenly among several immunoSEQ plates. Assay used: immunoSEQ multiplex PCR; TCRdb lists only in-frame clones, some missing. This table holds roughly 1.5 million clones, around 98% found once. V gave up 4 bases and J gave up 3 bases; unmatched junction bases: 1. The CDR3 is made up of 13 amino acids. CDR1 is SGHVS, CDR2 FQNEAQ, per germline. Sequencing input: naive CD4+ T cells sorted from blood. Noted subset: CD45RA+ positively selected. The TCR sequence derives from a man aged 30-40 years in good health. This chain links TRBV7-8 with TRBJ2-7; 9 nucleotides align to TRBD2. The CDR3 is CASSWTSDYEQYF. CDR3 bases: TGTGCCAGCAGCTGGACTAGCGACTACGAGCAGTACTTC.